This TCR beta chain derives from a study of blood T cell repertoires in COVID-19. Overall study: The study drew acute and convalescent COVID-19 samples from the United States, Italy and Spain.

Sequencing was performed with immunoSEQ multiplex PCR; in TCRdb, only in-frame clones are kept and a portion is missing. The sample lists 150,000 to 200,000 clones, 80% to 85% occurring once. CDR3 length equals 17 residues. V shed 5 bases and J shed 5 bases, with 24 bases lying between them. The germline CDR1 and CDR2 sequences are SEHNR and FQNEAQ (reference sequence). Those enrolled, adults aged roughly 18 to 89 years, came from around 25 US areas. Assignment of participants to cohorts was predicated upon participant-reported clinical history. Each exposed participant met a COVID-19 case in the 2 weeks preceding study entry.

Sequencing was done on a sample of PBMCs or T cells enriched from blood (not recorded which). This clonotype was obtained from a man aged 65 to 79 who had been exposed to COVID-19. V is TRBV7-9 and J is TRBJ2-5; a weak D match, TRBD1 (6 bases). The CDR3 protein is CASSQAHTQGKGETQYF. For the CDR3, the DNA is TGTGCCAGCAGCCAGGCGCACACACAGGGAAAGGGGGAGACCCAGTACTTC.